The following is a T cell receptor (beta chain) sequence with its context. The CDR3 loop spans 15 amino acids. CDR1 is SGHRS and CDR2 is YFSETQ in the germline V gene. The V end lost 7 bases, the J end lost 3 bases, and 16 bases lay between the germline ends. Authors' methods: From reference gene primer amplification, estimates of nucleated cell counts were derived. Data came from immunoSEQ multiplex PCR; TCRdb stores just in-frame clones and leaves some out. V and J calls plus clone size are reproduced from that table; the DNA served to infer D and trimming. The table lists about 170,000 clones, about four fifths of them singletons. The data originate from a study of blood T cell repertoires in COVID-19. Study in general: Samples of COVID-19 (acute and convalescent) were obtained from the United States, Italy and Spain. Sample material is recorded as cDNA or gDNA derived from T cells, B-cell-depleted T cells, or PBMCs.

The sequence derives from a woman in her 70s who had recovered from COVID-19. The source material was peripheral blood. This sequence joins TRBV5-1 and TRBJ1-4; D is possibly TRBD1 (6 bases). The CDR3, as DNA: TGCGCCAGCGGGGACCCACAGGGAGCTAATGAAAAACTGTTTTTT. Its protein is CASGDPQGANEKLFF.